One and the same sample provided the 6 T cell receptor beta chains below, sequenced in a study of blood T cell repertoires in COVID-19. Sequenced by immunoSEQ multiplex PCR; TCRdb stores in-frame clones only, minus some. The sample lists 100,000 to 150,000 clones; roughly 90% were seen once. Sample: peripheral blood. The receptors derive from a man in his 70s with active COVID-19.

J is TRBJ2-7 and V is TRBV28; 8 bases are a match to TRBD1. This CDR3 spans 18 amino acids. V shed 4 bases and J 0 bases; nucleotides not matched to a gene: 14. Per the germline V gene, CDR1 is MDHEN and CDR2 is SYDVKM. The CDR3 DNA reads TGTGCCAGCAGTTCTAGCTTGACCGGGACAGGAAGCTCCTACGAGCAGTACTTC. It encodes CASSSSLTGTGSSYEQYF. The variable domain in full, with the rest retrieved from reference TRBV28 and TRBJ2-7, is DVKVTQSSRYLVKRTGEKVFLECVQDMDHENMFWYRQDPGLGLRLIYFSYDVKMKEKGDIPEGYSVSREKKERFSLILESASTNQTSMYLCASSSSLTGTGSSYEQYFGPGTRLTVT.

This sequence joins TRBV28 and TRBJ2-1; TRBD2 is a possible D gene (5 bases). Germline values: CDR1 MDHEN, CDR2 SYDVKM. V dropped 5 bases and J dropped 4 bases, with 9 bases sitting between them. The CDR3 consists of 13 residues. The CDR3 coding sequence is TGTGCCAGCAGTAGAACGGGGTACAATGAGCAGTTCTTC. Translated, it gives CASSRTGYNEQFF.

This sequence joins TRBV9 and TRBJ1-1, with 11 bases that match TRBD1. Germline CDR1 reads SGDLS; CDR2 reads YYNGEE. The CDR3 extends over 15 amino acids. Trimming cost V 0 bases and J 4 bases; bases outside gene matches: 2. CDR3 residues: CASSVAGQGGTEAFF. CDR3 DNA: TGTGCCAGCAGCGTAGCGGGACAGGGGGGCACTGAAGCTTTCTTT.

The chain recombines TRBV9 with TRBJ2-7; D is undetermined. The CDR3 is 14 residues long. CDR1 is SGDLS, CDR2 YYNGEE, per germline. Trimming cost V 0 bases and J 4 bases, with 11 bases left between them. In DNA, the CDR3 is TGTGCCAGCAGCGTAGGTCACAGTTCTTACGAGCAGTACTTC. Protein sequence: CASSVGHSSYEQYF.

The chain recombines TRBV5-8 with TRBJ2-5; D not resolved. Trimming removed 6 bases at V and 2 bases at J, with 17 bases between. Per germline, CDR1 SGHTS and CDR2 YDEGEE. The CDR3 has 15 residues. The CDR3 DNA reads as TGTGCCAGCACCTGGGTACAGCTACTTCAAGAGACCCAGTACTTC. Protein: CASTWVQLLQETQYF.

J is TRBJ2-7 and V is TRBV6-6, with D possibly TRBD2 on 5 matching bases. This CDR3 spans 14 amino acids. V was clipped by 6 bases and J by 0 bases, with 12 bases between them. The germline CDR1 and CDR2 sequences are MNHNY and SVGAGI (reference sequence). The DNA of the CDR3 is TGTGCCAGCAGGGGCTCGGGAAACTCCTACGAGCAGTACTTC. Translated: CASRGSGNSYEQYF.